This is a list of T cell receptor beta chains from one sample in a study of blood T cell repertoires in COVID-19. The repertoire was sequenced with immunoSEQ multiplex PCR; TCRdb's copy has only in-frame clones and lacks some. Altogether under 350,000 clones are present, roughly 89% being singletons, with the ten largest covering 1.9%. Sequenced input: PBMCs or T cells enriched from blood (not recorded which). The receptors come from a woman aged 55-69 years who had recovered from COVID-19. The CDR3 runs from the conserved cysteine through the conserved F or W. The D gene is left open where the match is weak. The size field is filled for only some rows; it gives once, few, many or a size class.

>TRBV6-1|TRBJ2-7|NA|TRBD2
TGTGCCAGCAGTGACCGGACTAGCGGGAGATCGTCCTACGAGCAGTACTTC
CASSDRTSGRSSYEQYF
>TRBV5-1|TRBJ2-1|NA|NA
TGCGCCAGCACCCCATTGCCCGGGACAAACGCTTACAATGAGCAGTTCTTC
CASTPLPGTNAYNEQFF
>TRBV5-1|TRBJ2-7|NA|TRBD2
TGCGCCAGCAGCGACTCCGCGGGAGGCTCCTACGAGCAGTACTTC
CASSDSAGGSYEQYF
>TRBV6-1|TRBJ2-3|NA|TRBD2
TGTGCCAGCAGTGAAGTGACTAGCGGGGGGGCGGAGGATACGCAGTATTTT
CASSEVTSGGAEDTQYF
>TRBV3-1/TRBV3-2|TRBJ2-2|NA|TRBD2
TGTGCCAGCAGCCCTAGGACTAGCCTCACCGGGGAGCTGTTTTTT
CASSPRTSLTGELFF
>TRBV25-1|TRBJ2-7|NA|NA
TGTGCCAGCAGACTCTACGAGCAGTACTTC
CASRLYEQYF
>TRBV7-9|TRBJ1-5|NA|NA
TGTGCCAGCAGCTTAGGGGTGGGAGAGGGACGGACTCCCGGGGGGCCCCAGCATTTT
CASSLGVGEGRTPGGPQHF
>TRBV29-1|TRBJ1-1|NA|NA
TGCAGCGTTACCGGGTTGGACACTGAAGCTTTCTTT
CSVTGLDTEAFF
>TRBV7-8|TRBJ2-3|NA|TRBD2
TGTGCCAGCAGCTTAGGACTAGCCCCTTCAGATACGCAGTATTTT
CASSLGLAPSDTQYF
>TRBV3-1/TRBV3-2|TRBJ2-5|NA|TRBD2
TGTGCCAGCAGCCAACCCGGGAGGAGCTCGGTTGAGACCCAGTACTTC
CASSQPGRSSVETQYF
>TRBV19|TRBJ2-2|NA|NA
TGTGCCAGTAGGGTGGGGGCAGGGTTGGCCGGGGAGCTGTTTTTT
CASRVGAGLAGELFF
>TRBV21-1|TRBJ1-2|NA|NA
TGTGCCAGCAGCAGGACAGTGGACCTAGCTAACTATGGCTACACCTTC
CASSRTVDLANYGYTF
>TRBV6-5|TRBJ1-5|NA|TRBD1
TGTGCCAGCAGCCTACAGGGGAATCAGCCCCAGCATTTT
CASSLQGNQPQHF
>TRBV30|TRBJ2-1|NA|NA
TGTGCCTGGAGTGTTGGTAGCTCCTACAATGAGCAGTTCTTC
CAWSVGSSYNEQFF
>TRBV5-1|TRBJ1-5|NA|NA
TGCGCCAGCAGCTTTGGCTGGAATCAGCCCCAGCATTTT
CASSFGWNQPQHF
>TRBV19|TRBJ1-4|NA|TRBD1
TGTGCCAGTAGTAGAAGGACAGGGAAGACGACTAATGAAAAACTGTTTTTT
CASSRRTGKTTNEKLFF
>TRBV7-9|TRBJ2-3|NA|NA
TGTGCCAGCAGCCCCCACCCCGGGAACAGGGCAGATACGCAGTATTTT
CASSPHPGNRADTQYF
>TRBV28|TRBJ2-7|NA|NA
TGTGCCATCGCGCGGGGACTCTCCTACGAGCAGTACTTC
CAIARGLSYEQYF
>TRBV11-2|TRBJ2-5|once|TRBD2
TGTGCCAGCAGCTTGAGGACTAGCGGGGGGATAGAGACCCAGTACTTC
CASSLRTSGGIETQYF
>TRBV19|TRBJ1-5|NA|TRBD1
TGTGCCAGTAGTACCTCAGGGGGCCATCAGCCCCAGCATTTT
CASSTSGGHQPQHF
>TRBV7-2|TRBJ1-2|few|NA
TGTGCCAGCAGCTTACTCCCGGAGTACTATGGCTACACCTTC
CASSLLPEYYGYTF
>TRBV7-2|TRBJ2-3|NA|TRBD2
TGTGCCAGCAGCTTAGTGGAGCGGGGGGGCCAGTATTTT
CASSLVERGGQYF
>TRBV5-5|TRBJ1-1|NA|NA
TGTGCCAGCAGCTTTGGAGGGGTGGAAGCTTTCTTT
CASSFGGVEAFF
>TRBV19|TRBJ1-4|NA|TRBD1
TGTGCCAGTAGTTCCCGGACAGGCCGGAATGAAAAACTGTTTTTT
CASSSRTGRNEKLFF